The clone carrying this T cell receptor beta chain came up a few times. Unmatched junction bases numbered 8, after V lost 10 bases and J lost 7 bases. Germline V lookup: CDR1 SNHLY, CDR2 FYNNEI. The CDR3 extends over 14 amino acids. Only in-frame clones appear in the TCRdb table, and some are missing; sequencing was by immunoSEQ multiplex PCR. This sample has over 100,000 clones, with almost 85% found just once. This entry comes from a study of blood T cell repertoires in COVID-19. On the study more broadly: COVID-19 samples collected from the United States, Italy and Spain covered acute and convalescent phases.

The origin of this receptor is a man in his forties with active or convalescent COVID-19. This sequence joins TRBV2 and TRBJ1-6, with 9 bases matching TRBD1. The sample taken for sequencing was peripheral blood. CDR3: CATTKDRGNSPLHF. The CDR3 DNA reads as TGTGCCACAACCAAAGACAGGGGGAATTCACCCCTCCACTTT.